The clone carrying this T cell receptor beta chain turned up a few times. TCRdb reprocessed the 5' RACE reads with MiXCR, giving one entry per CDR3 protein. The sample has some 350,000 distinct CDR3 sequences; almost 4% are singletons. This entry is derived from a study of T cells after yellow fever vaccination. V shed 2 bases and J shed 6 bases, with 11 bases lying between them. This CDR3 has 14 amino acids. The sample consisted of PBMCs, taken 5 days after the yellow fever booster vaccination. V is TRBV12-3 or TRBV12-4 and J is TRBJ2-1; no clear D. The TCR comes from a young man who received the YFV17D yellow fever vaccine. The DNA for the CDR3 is TGTGCCAGCAGTTTAAGGTCGAGGCGCAATGAGCAGTTCTTC. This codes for CASSLRSRRNEQFF.